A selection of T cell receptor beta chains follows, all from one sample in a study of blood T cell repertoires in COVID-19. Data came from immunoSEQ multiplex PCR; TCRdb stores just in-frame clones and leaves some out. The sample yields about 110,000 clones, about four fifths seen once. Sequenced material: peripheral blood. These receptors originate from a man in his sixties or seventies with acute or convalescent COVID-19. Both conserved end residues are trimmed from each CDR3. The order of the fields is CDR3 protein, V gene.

CDR3 protein: ASSPIRDREAF
V gene: TRBV18

CDR3 protein: ASSLAGQGNTIY
V gene: TRBV7-8

CDR3 protein: ASSDLWGGSAF
V gene: TRBV9

CDR3 protein: ASSPRLAGGPRSTGELF
V gene: TRBV3-1/TRBV3-2

CDR3 protein: ASSIGGLAGGRETQY
V gene: TRBV19

CDR3 protein: ASSYRVKETQY
V gene: TRBV6-5

CDR3 protein: SVLTTIQY
V gene: TRBV29-1

CDR3 protein: ASSHGTTYNEQF
V gene: TRBV11-2

CDR3 protein: ASSGQDGDTQY
V gene: TRBV5-1

CDR3 protein: ATSQGSDYGYT
V gene: TRBV19

CDR3 protein: ASSGATGGTDTQY
V gene: TRBV7-9

CDR3 protein: ASSPPDSPLH
V gene: TRBV12-3/TRBV12-4

CDR3 protein: ASTDPGGGNTEAF
V gene: TRBV19

CDR3 protein: ASSLLTGTSPLH
V gene: TRBV28

CDR3 protein: ASSSRGGTDTQY
V gene: TRBV19

CDR3 protein: ASSQETGNTIY
V gene: TRBV4-1

CDR3 protein: ASSLAPGGDSNQPQH
V gene: TRBV5-1

CDR3 protein: ASSLSRVGTDTQY
V gene: TRBV7-3

CDR3 protein: ASRGFNEKLF
V gene: TRBV2

CDR3 protein: SVTLTGGPEAF
V gene: TRBV29-1

CDR3 protein: ASSLGQMNTEAF
V gene: TRBV5-1

CDR3 protein: AGSPPGQADTQY
V gene: TRBV10-1

CDR3 protein: SVLLQETQY
V gene: TRBV29-1

CDR3 protein: ASSLQGNTEKLF
V gene: TRBV7-9

CDR3 protein: ASSVMSGTGFEKLF
V gene: TRBV9

CDR3 protein: ATSDRSGGALDTQY
V gene: TRBV24-1

CDR3 protein: ASSLKQGARNEQY
V gene: TRBV7-3

CDR3 protein: ASSIHPSVGNEQF
V gene: TRBV19

CDR3 protein: AISVGQGYTDTQY
V gene: TRBV10-3

CDR3 protein: ASSGGTGTIYQPQH
V gene: TRBV19

CDR3 protein: ASSQEARLSGYT
V gene: TRBV3-1/TRBV3-2

CDR3 protein: ASSLGATATNEKLF
V gene: TRBV5-1

CDR3 protein: ASSLVAGSETQY
V gene: TRBV5-1

CDR3 protein: ASSQTEAF
V gene: TRBV12-3/TRBV12-4

CDR3 protein: ASSLTGGNTEAF
V gene: TRBV5-1

CDR3 protein: ASSLGRTNQPQH
V gene: TRBV5-4

CDR3 protein: ASSLESVQGGNQPQH
V gene: TRBV7-2

CDR3 protein: ASSLDLGRVPQY
V gene: TRBV11-2

CDR3 protein: ASSLQAPGLASTGELF
V gene: TRBV7-3

CDR3 protein: ASNPKGQGGGEKLF
V gene: TRBV6-6

CDR3 protein: AISEEAGATKATQY
V gene: TRBV10-3

CDR3 protein: ASSLRGQPQH
V gene: TRBV27

CDR3 protein: ASSTDYLRTGELF
V gene: TRBV5-5

CDR3 protein: ASSQKQTMNTEAF
V gene: TRBV23-1

CDR3 protein: ASSLDRRTDTQY
V gene: TRBV7-3

CDR3 protein: ASSAVGQGIVNEQF
V gene: TRBV7-9

CDR3 protein: ASSHSSYEQY
V gene: TRBV12-3/TRBV12-4

CDR3 protein: ASSLGTNNEQF
V gene: TRBV5-1

CDR3 protein: ASSGTGKDSPLH
V gene: TRBV9

CDR3 protein: ASSYEARAKEKLF
V gene: TRBV6-5

CDR3 protein: ASLLRGNTEAF
V gene: TRBV6-4

CDR3 protein: ASSPWTGGHGYT
V gene: TRBV3-1/TRBV3-2